Listed here are 32 T cell receptor beta chains from one sample, sequenced in a study of graft-versus-host responses after intestinal transplantation. Assay used: immunoSEQ multiplex PCR; TCRdb lists only in-frame clones, some missing. The profile shows 85,000 to 100,000 clones, 86% of them singletons. The sequenced sample was PBMCs, obtained 255 days after intestinal transplant. The receptors shown here come from a human patient who received an intestinal transplant, so some T cells may come from the graft donor.

The rearrangement uses TRBV10-3 and TRBJ1-4, with a weak D call TRBD1 (5 bases). Per the germline V gene, CDR1 is ENHRY and CDR2 is SYGVKD. Trimming stripped 3 bases from V and 9 bases from J, with 23 bases between. This CDR3 region has 17 residues. Here the CDR3 reads CAISDPGGDPDEKKLFF. In nucleotides, the CDR3 is TGTGCCATCAGTGACCCGGGGGGGGACCCTGATGAGAAAAAACTGTTTTTT.

This clone was observed once. The rearrangement uses TRBV27 and TRBJ2-7; tentatively, D is TRBD1 or TRBD2 (7 bases each). Germline lookup yields CDR1 MNHEY and CDR2 SMNVEV (reference sequence). Trimming cost V 6 bases and J 3 bases, with 15 bases left between them. The CDR3 spans 14 residues. The DNA of the CDR3 is TGTGCCAGCAGGTCAGGGGGACTAAGCTACGAGCAGTACTTC. Amino acids: CASRSGGLSYEQYF.

This chain connects TRBV9 to TRBJ2-1, with D uncertain. Germline V gene data show CDR1 as SGDLS and CDR2 as YYNGEE. This CDR3 has 13 amino acids. Deletions cut 7 bases from V and 9 bases from J, with 17 bases between. CDR3 amino acids: CASGRPPGSEQFF. The CDR3 coding sequence is TGTGCCAGCGGCAGACCCCCCGGTAGTGAGCAGTTCTTC.

The chain carries TRBV28 and TRBJ2-7; D is ambiguous. This CDR3 is built from 10 residues. V dropped 6 bases and J dropped 3 bases, with 3 bases sitting between them. Germline V lookup: CDR1 MDHEN, CDR2 SYDVKM. The CDR3 region has the DNA TGTGCCAGCAGGTACTACGAGCAGTACTTC. It specifies CASRYYEQYF.

The chain combines TRBV9 with TRBJ2-1, with 10 bases aligning to TRBD2. Germline CDR1 SGDLS, CDR2 YYNGEE. After removal of 0 bases from V and 0 bases from J, the junction contained 18 bases not matched to a gene. This CDR3 is 22 amino acids long. The CDR3 DNA follows: TGTGCCAGCAGCGTAGTTCCCCTGGGGCTAGCGGGAGATATGAGCTCCTACAATGAGCAGTTCTTC. This codes for CASSVVPLGLAGDMSSYNEQFF.

The chain links TRBV7-8 to TRBJ2-5, with 7 bases aligning to TRBD2. J lost 2 bases, V lost 5 bases, and 5 bases had no gene match. The length of the CDR3 is 14 residues. The germline V gene has CDR1 SGHVS and CDR2 FQNEAQ. CDR3 nucleotides: TGTGCCAGCAGCCCGGGACTACTGCAAGAGACCCAGTACTTC. This gives the protein CASSPGLLQETQYF.

The J gene is TRBJ2-2, the V gene TRBV4-2; TRBD2 matches at 8 bases. This CDR3 contains 18 residues. Germline V gene data show CDR1 as LGHNA and CDR2 as YNFKEQ. V gave up 4 bases and J gave up 0 bases; unmatched junction bases: 10. CDR3 amino acids: CASSLELAEPSNTGELFF. CDR3 in DNA: TGTGCCAGCAGCCTTGAACTAGCGGAGCCTTCGAACACCGGGGAGCTGTTTTTT.

This clone was observed once. The rearrangement uses TRBV6-1 and TRBJ2-7; D gene uncertain. Trimming left V 7 bases short and J 3 bases short, with 7 bases between. CDR3 length: 11 residues. CDR1 and CDR2 from the germline V gene are MNHNS and SASEGT. CDR3 sequence (DNA): TGTGCCAGCACGGCCGGCTACGAGCAGTACTTC. Residues: CASTAGYEQYF.

The chain carries TRBV7-9 and TRBJ2-5, with TRBD1 as a possible D gene (5 bases). The CDR3 length is 14 residues. CDR1 SEHNR and CDR2 FQNEAQ come from the germline V gene (reference sequence). V lost 1 base and J lost 3, with 9 bases in between. This CDR3 is CASSLESGKETQYF. The CDR3 DNA sequence: TGTGCCAGCAGCTTAGAGTCAGGGAAAGAGACCCAGTACTTC.

This clone was recorded a few times. J is TRBJ1-2 and V is TRBV19, with D tentatively TRBD1 (6 bases). Deletions cut 1 base from V and 3 bases from J, with 9 bases between. The CDR3 is made up of 14 amino acids. Looked up from germline, CDR1 is LNHDA and CDR2 is SQIVND (reference sequence). The CDR3, as DNA: TGTGCCAGTAGTATAGGCCCAGGGGACTATGGCTACACCTTC. Encoded protein: CASSIGPGDYGYTF.

The chain joins TRBV6-1 to TRBJ2-1; 10 bases line up with TRBD2. J gave up 5 bases and V 8 bases, and 9 bases lay outside the gene matches. The CDR3 contains 15 residues. The germline V gene encodes CDR1 MNHNS and CDR2 SASEGT. The CDR3 DNA is TGTGCCAGCTGGGGGACTAGCGAGTACCACAATGAGCAGTTCTTC. It translates to CASWGTSEYHNEQFF.

The chain carries TRBV6-6 and TRBJ2-1; the D call may be TRBD1 or TRBD2 (6 bases each). V was trimmed by 7 bases and J by 4 bases, leaving 11 bases between them. Germline-derived CDR1 and CDR2 are MNHNY and SVGAGI (reference sequence). This CDR3 region has 13 residues. CDR3: CASMGGLYNEQFF. CDR3 bases: TGTGCCAGCATGGGGGGCCTATACAATGAGCAGTTCTTC.

J is TRBJ2-2 and V is TRBV7-9, with D possibly being TRBD1 (6 bases). This CDR3 has 16 residues. Trimming shortened V by 5 bases and J by 5 bases, and 18 bases separated the two germline ends. Germline V lookup: CDR1 SEHNR, CDR2 FQNEAQ (reference sequence). As DNA, the CDR3 is TGTGCCAGCAGCCGACCGGGTGTCCAGGGGACCGGGGAGCTGTTTTTT. Its translation is CASSRPGVQGTGELFF.

This chain connects TRBV5-5 to TRBJ2-7; D ambiguous. Trimming took off 2 bases at V and 0 bases at J, with 6 bases between the two ends. The CDR3 sequence is 13 residues long. Germline CDR1 reads SGHKS; CDR2 reads YYEKEE (reference sequence). CDR3 amino acids: CASSFTVSYEQYF. DNA of the CDR3: TGTGCCAGCAGCTTCACAGTCTCCTACGAGCAGTACTTC.

This sequence joins TRBV5-4 and TRBJ2-1; no clear D gene. Trimming removed 2 bases from V and 8 bases from J, with 11 bases in between. The CDR3 has 13 residues. The germline CDR1 and CDR2 sequences are SGHNT and YYREEE (reference sequence). The CDR3 DNA is TGTGCCAGCAGCTTTCGTCTGCTCGATGAGCAGTTCTTC. Translating gives CASSFRLLDEQFF.

The chain recombines TRBV28 with TRBJ2-7; 10 bases fit TRBD1. Germline assignment: CDR1 MDHEN and CDR2 SYDVKM. The CDR3 extends over 18 amino acids. V was pared by 2 bases and J by 0 bases, with 10 bases of the junction left unmatched. The CDR3: CASSLNFGGQGTSYEQYF. The CDR3 DNA is TGTGCCAGCAGTTTAAATTTCGGGGGACAGGGGACCTCCTACGAGCAGTACTTC.

The rearrangement links TRBV2 to TRBJ2-2, with a possible D match to TRBD1 (7 bases). From germline, CDR1 is SNHLY and CDR2 FYNNEI. The V end lost 8 bases, the J end lost 2 bases, and 18 bases lay between the germline ends. This CDR3 has 16 amino acids. The CDR3 reads CASQRETGTNTGELFF. CDR3 DNA sequence: TGTGCCAGCCAGAGGGAGACAGGGACTAACACCGGGGAGCTGTTTTTT.

CDR3 sequence reads: CASSSPRLAGDYYEQYF. The CDR3 nucleotides read TGTGCCAGCAGTTCCCCCCGACTAGCGGGAGATTACTACGAGCAGTACTTC. The chain carries TRBV27 and TRBJ2-7; TRBD2 matches 12 bases. V shed 4 bases and J 3 bases; nucleotides not matched to a gene: 10. The CDR3 loop spans 17 amino acids. Germline CDR1 reads MNHEY; CDR2 reads SMNVEV (reference sequence).

This CDR3 is CASSLTDTEAFF. CDR3 DNA sequence: TGTGCCAGCAGCTTAACCGACACTGAAGCTTTCTTT. The V and J genes are TRBV7-8 and TRBJ1-1; D uncertain. CDR3 length: 12 amino acids. Trimming left V 2 bases short and J 3 bases short, with 4 bases between. CDR1 and CDR2 (germline): SGHVS, FQNEAQ.

This rearrangement joins TRBV7-9 to TRBJ1-2, with D perhaps matching TRBD1 (5 bases). V was shortened by 1 base and J by 4 bases, with 10 bases between the two germline ends. CDR3 length: 14 amino acids. The germline CDR1 and CDR2 sequences are SEHNR and FQNEAQ (reference sequence). The CDR3, as DNA: TGTGCCAGCAGCTTAGGGGGCGCGGGCTATGGCTACACCTTC. Translation gives CASSLGGAGYGYTF.

J is TRBJ2-1 and V is TRBV5-1; D possibly matches TRBD1 or TRBD2 (5 bases each). Germline V gene data show CDR1 as SGHRS and CDR2 as YFSETQ. Trimming pared 0 bases from V and 15 bases from J, leaving 19 bases between. The CDR3 is 14 amino acids. The DNA for the CDR3 is TGCGCCAGCAGCTTGGATGGGACGGGCGTACGCAGGTTCTTC. Protein sequence: CASSLDGTGVRRFF.

The CDR3 nucleotides read TGCGCCAGCAAGGCTGGGGATTTACTAGCGGGAAATGAGCAGTTCTTC. The encoded protein is CASKAGDLLAGNEQFF. The chain uses TRBV5-1 and TRBJ2-1; 10 bases line up with TRBD2. The CDR3 totals 16 residues. Germline V gives CDR1 SGHRS, CDR2 YFSETQ. The V segment lost 6 bases and the J segment 7 bases; nucleotides outside the gene matches: 13.

This clone appeared a single time. The chain couples TRBV6-1 to TRBJ1-6; TRBD1 matches at 7 bases. J lost 7 bases, V lost 1 base, and 4 bases had no gene match. The CDR3 length is 15 residues. The germline V gene has CDR1 MNHNS and CDR2 SASEGT. The CDR3 DNA reads as TGTGCCAGCAGTGAAGAGGAGGGGGCGAATTCACCCCTCCACTTT. This translates into CASSEEEGANSPLHF.

This clone was counted only a few times. The chain recombines TRBV29-1 with TRBJ1-1; D is undetermined. V was cut by 3 bases and J by 5 bases, with 10 bases left in between. Germline CDR1 is SQVTM and CDR2 is ANQGSEA. The CDR3 is 12 amino acids. In DNA, the CDR3 is TGCAGCGTTGAGGGCGGGCGGACTGAAGCTTTCTTT. The encoded protein is CSVEGGRTEAFF.

This rearrangement joins TRBV6-1 to TRBJ2-7; 8 positions agree with TRBD1. V dropped 2 bases and J dropped 6; count of bases not matched to a gene: 9. CDR1 and CDR2 from the germline V gene are MNHNS and SASEGT. This CDR3 spans 15 amino acids. Written as DNA, the CDR3 is TGTGCCAGCAGTGAACAGACAGGGGCTATAGGCGAGCAGTACTTC. This translates into CASSEQTGAIGEQYF.

The V call is TRBV27, the J call TRBJ2-1, with 10 bases identical to TRBD2. This CDR3 is built from 19 residues. Trimming at V came to 3 bases and at J to 0 bases, leaving 11 bases not matched to a gene. Germline V gene sequence: CDR1 MNHEY, CDR2 SMNVEV (reference sequence). This CDR3 reads CASSLQRTSGLSSYNEQFF. The CDR3, as DNA: TGTGCCAGCAGTTTGCAACGGACTAGCGGCCTTAGCTCCTACAATGAGCAGTTCTTC.

This clone was seen only once. The genes are TRBV18 and TRBJ1-5; D is perhaps TRBD1 (5 bases). Trimming removed 0 bases from V and 6 bases from J, with 12 bases in between. CDR1 is KGHSH, CDR2 LQKENI, per germline. The CDR3 length is 15 residues. Here the CDR3 reads CASSPPGGGGQPQHF. The CDR3, as DNA: TGTGCCAGCTCACCACCGGGGGGGGGAGGTCAGCCCCAGCATTTT.

CDR3 nucleotide sequence: TGTGCCAGCAGCTTAGTTGGGGCGGACACCGGGGAGCTGTTTTTT. It codes for CASSLVGADTGELFF. The chain recombines TRBV7-8 with TRBJ2-2; D possibly corresponds to TRBD1 (5 bases). The V end was cut by 1 base, the J end by 3 bases, with 9 bases between. The germline gives CDR1 SGHVS, CDR2 FQNEAQ. The CDR3 is made up of 15 amino acids.

This rearrangement joins TRBV5-4 to TRBJ2-3; D is unclear. V was clipped by 1 base and J by 5 bases, with 11 bases between them. Germline V gene data show CDR1 as SGHNT and CDR2 as YYREEE (reference sequence). This CDR3 region has 14 residues. The CDR3 loop is CASSLMGSGDTQYF. As DNA, the CDR3 is TGTGCCAGCAGCTTGATGGGTTCCGGAGATACGCAGTATTTT.

This chain uses TRBV5-4 with TRBJ2-1; D call uncertain. Trimming pared 4 bases from V and 9 bases from J, leaving 17 bases between. Germline values: CDR1 SGHNT, CDR2 YYREEE (reference sequence). The length of the CDR3 is 14 residues. DNA for the CDR3: TGTGCCAGCAGCCCTCCGGGCTCTCCCGCTGAGCAGTTCTTC. Translating gives CASSPPGSPAEQFF.

The chain is built from TRBV6-5 and TRBJ2-3; tentative D call: TRBD1 (7 bases). This CDR3 has 15 residues. V lost 2 bases and J lost 3, with 12 bases in between. The germline V gene encodes CDR1 MNHEY and CDR2 SVGAGI. The CDR3 DNA sequence: TGTGCCAGCAGTTACAGACAGGGAGGTACAGATACGCAGTATTTT. Residues: CASSYRQGGTDTQYF.

The chain uses TRBV19 and TRBJ2-3; possible D gene TRBD1, 6 bases. CDR1 is LNHDA and CDR2 is SQIVND in the germline V gene (reference sequence). This CDR3 region has 15 residues. Deletions cut 5 bases from V and 0 bases from J, with 12 bases between. The CDR3 sequence is CASSFSGASTDTQYF. In DNA, the CDR3 is TGTGCCAGTAGTTTCTCAGGGGCTAGCACAGATACGCAGTATTTT.